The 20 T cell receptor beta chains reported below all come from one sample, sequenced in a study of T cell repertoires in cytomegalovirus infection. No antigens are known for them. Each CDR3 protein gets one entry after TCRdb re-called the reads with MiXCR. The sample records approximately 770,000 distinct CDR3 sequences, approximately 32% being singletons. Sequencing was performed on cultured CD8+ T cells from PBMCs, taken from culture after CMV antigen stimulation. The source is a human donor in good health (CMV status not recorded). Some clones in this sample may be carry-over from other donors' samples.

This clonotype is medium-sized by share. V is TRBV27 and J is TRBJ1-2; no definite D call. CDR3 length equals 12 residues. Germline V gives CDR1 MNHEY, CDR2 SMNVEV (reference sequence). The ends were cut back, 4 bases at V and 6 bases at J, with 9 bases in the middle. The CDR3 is CASSSGWDGYTF. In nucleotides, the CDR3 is TGTGCCAGCAGTTCCGGATGGGATGGCTACACCTTC.

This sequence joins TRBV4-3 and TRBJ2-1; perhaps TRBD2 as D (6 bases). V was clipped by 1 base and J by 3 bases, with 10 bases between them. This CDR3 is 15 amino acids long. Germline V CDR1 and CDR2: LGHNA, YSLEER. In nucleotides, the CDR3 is TGCGCCAGCAGCCAAGTTGGGGGGAGCTACAATGAGCAGTTCTTC. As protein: CASSQVGGSYNEQFF.

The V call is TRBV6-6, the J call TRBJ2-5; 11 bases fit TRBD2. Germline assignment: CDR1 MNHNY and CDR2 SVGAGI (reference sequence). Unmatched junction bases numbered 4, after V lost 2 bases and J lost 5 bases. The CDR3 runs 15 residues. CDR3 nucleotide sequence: TGTGCCAGCAGTTACGTGGCTAGCGGGGGGGAGACCCAGTACTTC. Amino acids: CASSYVASGGETQYF.

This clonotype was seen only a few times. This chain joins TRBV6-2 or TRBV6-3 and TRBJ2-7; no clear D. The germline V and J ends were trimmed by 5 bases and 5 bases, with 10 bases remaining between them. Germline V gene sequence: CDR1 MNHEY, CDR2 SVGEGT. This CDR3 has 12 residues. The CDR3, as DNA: TGTGCCAGCAGTATAGGTGACAACGAGCAGTACGTC. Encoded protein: CASSIGDNEQYV.

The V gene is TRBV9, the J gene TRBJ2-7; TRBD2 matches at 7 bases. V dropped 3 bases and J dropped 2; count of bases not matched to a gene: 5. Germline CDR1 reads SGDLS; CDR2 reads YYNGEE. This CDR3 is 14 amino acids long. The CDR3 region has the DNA TGTGCCAGCAGCGCCTCCGGACTAGCCTACGAGCAGTACTTC. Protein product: CASSASGLAYEQYF.

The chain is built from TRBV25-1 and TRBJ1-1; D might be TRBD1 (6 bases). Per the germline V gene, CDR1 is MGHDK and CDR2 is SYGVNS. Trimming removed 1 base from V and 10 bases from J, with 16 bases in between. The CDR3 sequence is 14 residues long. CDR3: CASSEWEGDILAFF. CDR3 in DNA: TGTGCCAGCAGTGAATGGGAGGGGGATATCTTAGCTTTCTTT.

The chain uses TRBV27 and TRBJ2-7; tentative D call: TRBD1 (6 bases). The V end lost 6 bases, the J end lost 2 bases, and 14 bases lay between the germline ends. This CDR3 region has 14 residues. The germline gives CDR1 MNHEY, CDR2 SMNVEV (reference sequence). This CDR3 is CASSIGGGTYEQYV. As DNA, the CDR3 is TGTGCCAGCAGCATAGGGGGTGGCACCTACGAGCAGTACGTC.

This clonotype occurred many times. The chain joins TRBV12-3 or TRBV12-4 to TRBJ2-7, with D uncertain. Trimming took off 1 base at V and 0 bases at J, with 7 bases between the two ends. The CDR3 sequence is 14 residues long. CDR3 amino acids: CASSLVKVSYEQYF. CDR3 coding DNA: TGTGCCAGCAGTTTAGTCAAGGTCTCCTACGAGCAGTACTTC.

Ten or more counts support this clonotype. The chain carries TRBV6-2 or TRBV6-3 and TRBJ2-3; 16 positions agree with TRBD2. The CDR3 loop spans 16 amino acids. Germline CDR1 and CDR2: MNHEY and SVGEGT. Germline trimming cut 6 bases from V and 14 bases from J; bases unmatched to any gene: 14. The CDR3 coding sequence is TGTGCCAGCAGCGTCTCCTCGGGACTAGCGGGGGGGCCAATGTATTTT. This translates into CASSVSSGLAGGPMYF.

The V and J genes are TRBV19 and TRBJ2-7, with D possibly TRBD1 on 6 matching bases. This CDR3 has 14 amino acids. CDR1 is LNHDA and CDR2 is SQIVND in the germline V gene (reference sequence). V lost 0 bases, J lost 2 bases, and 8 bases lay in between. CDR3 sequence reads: CASSIERGTYEQYF. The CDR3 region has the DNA TGTGCCAGTAGTATAGAAAGGGGGACCTACGAGCAGTACTTC. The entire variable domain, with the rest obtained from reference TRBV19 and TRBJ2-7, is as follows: DGGITQSPKYLFRKEGQNVTLSCEQNLNHDAMYWYRQDPGQGLRLIYYSQIVNDFQKGDIAEGYSVSREKKESFPLTVTSAQKNPTAFYLCASSIERGTYEQYFGPGTRLTVT.

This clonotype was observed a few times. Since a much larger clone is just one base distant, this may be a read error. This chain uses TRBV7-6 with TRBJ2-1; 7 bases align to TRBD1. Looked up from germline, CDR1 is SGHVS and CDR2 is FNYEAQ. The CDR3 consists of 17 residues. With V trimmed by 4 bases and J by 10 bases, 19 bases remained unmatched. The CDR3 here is CASSSQFEGAFEMEQFF. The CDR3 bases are TGTGCCAGCAGCTCCCAATTCGAGGGGGCCTTTGAAATGGAGCAGTTCTTC.

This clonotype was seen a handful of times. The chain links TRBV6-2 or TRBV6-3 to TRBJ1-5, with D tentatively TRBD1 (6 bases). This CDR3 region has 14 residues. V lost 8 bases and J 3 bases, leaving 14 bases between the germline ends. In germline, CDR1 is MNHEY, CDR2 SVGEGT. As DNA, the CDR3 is TGTGCCAGCCAGGCAGGGGTAGCCAATCAGCCCCAGCATTTT. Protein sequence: CASQAGVANQPQHF.

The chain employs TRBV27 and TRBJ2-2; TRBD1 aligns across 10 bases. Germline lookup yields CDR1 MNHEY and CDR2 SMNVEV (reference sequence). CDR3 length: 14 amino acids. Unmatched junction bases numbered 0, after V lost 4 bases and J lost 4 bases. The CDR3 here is CASSWDRGTGELFF. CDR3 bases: TGTGCCAGCAGTTGGGACAGGGGCACCGGGGAGCTGTTTTTT.

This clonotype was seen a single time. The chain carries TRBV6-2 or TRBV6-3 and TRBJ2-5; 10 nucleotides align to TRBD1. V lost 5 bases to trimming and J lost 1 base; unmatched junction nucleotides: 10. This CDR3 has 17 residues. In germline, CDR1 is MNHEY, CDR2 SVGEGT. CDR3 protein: CASSTRDRGRPQETQYF. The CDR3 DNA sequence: TGTGCCAGCAGTACCCGGGACAGGGGACGCCCCCAAGAGACCCAGTACTTC.

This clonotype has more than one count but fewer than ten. This chain's CDR3 is CASSSPRLGAEETQYF. The CDR3 bases are TGTGCCAGCAGTAGCCCGCGTTTAGGCGCAGAGGAGACCCAGTACTTC. This rearrangement joins TRBV27 to TRBJ2-5; D is undetermined. The CDR3 length is 16 residues. Trimming removed 5 bases at V and 5 bases at J, with 21 bases between. Per germline, CDR1 MNHEY and CDR2 SMNVEV (reference sequence).

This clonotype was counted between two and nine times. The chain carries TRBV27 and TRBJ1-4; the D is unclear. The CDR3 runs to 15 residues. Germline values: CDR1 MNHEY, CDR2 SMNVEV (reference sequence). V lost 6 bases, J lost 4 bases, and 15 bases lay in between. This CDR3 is CASRLRARVNEKLFF. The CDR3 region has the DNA TGTGCCAGCAGATTGCGGGCGCGGGTTAATGAAAAACTGTTTTTT.

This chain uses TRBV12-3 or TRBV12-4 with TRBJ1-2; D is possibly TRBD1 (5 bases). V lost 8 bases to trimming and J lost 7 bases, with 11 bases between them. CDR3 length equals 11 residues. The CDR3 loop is CASGWGGGYTF. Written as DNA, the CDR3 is TGTGCCAGCGGGTGGGGGGGTGGCTACACCTTC.

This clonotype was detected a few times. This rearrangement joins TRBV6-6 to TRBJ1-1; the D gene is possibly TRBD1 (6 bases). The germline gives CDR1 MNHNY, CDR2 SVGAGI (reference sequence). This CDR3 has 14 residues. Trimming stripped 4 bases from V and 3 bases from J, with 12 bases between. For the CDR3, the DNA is TGTGCCAGCAGTTTTGACAGGATTTACACTGAAGCTTTCTTT. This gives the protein CASSFDRIYTEAFF.

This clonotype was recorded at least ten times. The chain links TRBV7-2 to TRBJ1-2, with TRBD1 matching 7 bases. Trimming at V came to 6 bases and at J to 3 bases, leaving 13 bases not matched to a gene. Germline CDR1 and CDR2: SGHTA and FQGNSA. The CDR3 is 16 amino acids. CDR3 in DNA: TGTGCCAGCAGACCCACAGGGGCCACATCCCACTATGGCTACACCTTC. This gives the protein CASRPTGATSHYGYTF.

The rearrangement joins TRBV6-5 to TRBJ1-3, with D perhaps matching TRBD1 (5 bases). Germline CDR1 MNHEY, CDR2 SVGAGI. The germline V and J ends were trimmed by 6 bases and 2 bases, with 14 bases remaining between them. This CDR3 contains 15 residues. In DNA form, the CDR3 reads TGTGCCAGCAGCCTCGACGGGGGGGCTGGAAACACCATATATTTT. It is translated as CASSLDGGAGNTIYF.